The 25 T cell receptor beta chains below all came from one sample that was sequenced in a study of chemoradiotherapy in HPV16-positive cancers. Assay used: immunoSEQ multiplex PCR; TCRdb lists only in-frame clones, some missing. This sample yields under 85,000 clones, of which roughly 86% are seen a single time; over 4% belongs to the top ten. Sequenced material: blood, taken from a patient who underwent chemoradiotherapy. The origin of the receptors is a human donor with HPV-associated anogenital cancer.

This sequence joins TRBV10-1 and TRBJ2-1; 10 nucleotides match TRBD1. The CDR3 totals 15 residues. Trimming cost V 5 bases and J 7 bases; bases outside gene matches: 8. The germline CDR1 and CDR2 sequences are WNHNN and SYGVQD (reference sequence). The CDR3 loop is CASSNRDRGTNEQFF. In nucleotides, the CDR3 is TGCGCCAGCAGTAACCGGGACAGGGGAACAAATGAGCAGTTCTTC.

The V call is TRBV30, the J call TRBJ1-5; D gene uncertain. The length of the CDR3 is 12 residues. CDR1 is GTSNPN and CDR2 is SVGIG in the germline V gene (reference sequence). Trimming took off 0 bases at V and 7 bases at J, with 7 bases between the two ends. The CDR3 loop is CAWSVSPQPQHF. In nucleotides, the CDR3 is TGTGCCTGGAGTGTATCCCCCCAGCCCCAGCATTTT.

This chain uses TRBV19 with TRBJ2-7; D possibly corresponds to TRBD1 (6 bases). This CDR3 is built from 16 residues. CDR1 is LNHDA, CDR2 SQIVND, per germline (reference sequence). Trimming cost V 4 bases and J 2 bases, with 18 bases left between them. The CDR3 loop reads CASSNGRGKSPYEQYF. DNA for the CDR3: TGTGCCAGTAGTAATGGCAGGGGAAAGAGCCCCTACGAGCAGTACTTC.

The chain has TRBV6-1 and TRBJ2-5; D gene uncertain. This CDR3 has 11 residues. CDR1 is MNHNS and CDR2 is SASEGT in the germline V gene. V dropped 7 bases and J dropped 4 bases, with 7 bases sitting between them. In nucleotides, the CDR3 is TGTGCCAGCACAAGGGTAGAGACCCAGTACTTC. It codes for CASTRVETQYF.

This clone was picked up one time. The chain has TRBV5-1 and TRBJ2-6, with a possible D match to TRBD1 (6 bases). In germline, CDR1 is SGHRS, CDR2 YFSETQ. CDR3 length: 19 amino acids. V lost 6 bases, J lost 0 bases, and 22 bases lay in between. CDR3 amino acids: CASNSVAQGMASGANVLTF. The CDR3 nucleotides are TGCGCCAGCAACTCCGTAGCTCAGGGGATGGCCTCTGGGGCCAACGTCCTGACTTTC. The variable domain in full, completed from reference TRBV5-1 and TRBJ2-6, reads KAGVTQTPRYLIKTRGQQVTLSCSPISGHRSVSWYQQTPGQGLQFLFEYFSETQRNKGNFPGRFSGRQFSNSRSEMNVSTLELGDSALYLCASNSVAQGMASGANVLTFGAGSRLTVL.

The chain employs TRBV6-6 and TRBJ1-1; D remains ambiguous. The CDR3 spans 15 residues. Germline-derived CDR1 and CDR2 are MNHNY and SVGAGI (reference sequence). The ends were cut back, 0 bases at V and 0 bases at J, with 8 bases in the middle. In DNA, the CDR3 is TGTGCCAGCAGTTACTCGGACTCCATGAACACTGAAGCTTTCTTT. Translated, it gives CASSYSDSMNTEAFF.

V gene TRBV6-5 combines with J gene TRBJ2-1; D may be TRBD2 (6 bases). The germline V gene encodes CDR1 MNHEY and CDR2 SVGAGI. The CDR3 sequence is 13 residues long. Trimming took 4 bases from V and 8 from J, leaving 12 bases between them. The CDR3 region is CASSLGGTDEQFF. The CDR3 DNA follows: TGTGCCAGCAGTTTAGGAGGGACCGATGAGCAGTTCTTC.

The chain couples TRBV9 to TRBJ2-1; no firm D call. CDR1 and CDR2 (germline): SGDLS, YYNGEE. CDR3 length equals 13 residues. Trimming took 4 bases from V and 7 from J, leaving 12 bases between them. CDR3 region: CASSPPTQNEQFF. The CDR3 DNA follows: TGTGCCAGCAGCCCACCCACACAGAATGAGCAGTTCTTC.

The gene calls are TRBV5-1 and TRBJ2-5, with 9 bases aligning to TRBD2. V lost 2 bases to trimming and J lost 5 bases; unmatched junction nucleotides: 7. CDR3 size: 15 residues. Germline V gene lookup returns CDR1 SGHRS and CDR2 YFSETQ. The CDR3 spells CASSFRGGASETQYF. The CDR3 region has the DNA TGCGCCAGCAGCTTTCGCGGGGGGGCTTCTGAGACCCAGTACTTC.

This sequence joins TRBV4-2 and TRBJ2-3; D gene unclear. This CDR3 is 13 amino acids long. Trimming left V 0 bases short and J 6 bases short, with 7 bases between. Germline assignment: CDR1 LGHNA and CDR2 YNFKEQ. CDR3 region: CASSQDQADTQYF. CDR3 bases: TGTGCCAGCAGCCAAGATCAGGCGGATACGCAGTATTTT.

Here the CDR3 reads CASSPGAGETQYF. For the CDR3, the DNA is TGCGCCAGCAGCCCGGGGGCGGGTGAGACCCAGTACTTC. The chain couples TRBV5-1 to TRBJ2-5; D is possibly TRBD1 or TRBD2 (6 bases each). Germline V gives CDR1 SGHRS, CDR2 YFSETQ. Trimming stripped 4 bases from V and 5 bases from J, with 12 bases between. CDR3 length: 13 amino acids.

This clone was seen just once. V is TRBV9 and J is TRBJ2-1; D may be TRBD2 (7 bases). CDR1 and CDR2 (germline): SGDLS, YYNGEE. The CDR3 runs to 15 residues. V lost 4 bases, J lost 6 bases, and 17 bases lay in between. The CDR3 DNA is TGTGCCAGCAGCCTGGGGGGGGCCCCCCTCAATGAGCAGTTCTTC. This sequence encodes CASSLGGAPLNEQFF.

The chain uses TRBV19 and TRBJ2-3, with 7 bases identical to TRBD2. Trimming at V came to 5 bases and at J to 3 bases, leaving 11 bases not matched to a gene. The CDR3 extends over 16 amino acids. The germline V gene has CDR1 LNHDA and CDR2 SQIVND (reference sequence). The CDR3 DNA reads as TGTGCCAGTAGTGGCCTAACGGGAGGATGGACAGATACGCAGTATTTT. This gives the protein CASSGLTGGWTDTQYF.

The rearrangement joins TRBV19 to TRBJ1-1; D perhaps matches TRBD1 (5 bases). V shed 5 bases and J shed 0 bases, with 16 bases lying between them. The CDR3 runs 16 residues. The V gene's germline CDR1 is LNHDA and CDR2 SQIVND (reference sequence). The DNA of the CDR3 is TGTGCCAGTAGTCCTATCCGGGGACGAGTGAACACTGAAGCTTTCTTT. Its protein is CASSPIRGRVNTEAFF.

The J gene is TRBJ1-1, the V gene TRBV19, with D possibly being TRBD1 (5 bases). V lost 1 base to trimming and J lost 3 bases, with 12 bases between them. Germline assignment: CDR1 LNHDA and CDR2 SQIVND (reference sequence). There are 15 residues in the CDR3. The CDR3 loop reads CASSIAPGSYTEAFF. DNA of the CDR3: TGTGCCAGTAGTATAGCCCCAGGGTCATACACTGAAGCTTTCTTT.

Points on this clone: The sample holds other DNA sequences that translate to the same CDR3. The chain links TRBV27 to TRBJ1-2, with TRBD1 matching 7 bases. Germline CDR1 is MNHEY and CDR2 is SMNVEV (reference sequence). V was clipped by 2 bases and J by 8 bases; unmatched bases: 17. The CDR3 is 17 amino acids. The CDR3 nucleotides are TGTGCCAGCAGTTTAAGCAGGGGGTCGGGAATGCTCTACGGCTACACCTTC. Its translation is CASSLSRGSGMLYGYTF.

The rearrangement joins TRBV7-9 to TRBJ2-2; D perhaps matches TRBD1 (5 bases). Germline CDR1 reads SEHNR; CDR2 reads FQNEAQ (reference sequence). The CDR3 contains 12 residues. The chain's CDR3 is CAGARNTGELFF. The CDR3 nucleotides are TGTGCAGGGGCTAGGAACACCGGGGAGCTGTTTTTT.

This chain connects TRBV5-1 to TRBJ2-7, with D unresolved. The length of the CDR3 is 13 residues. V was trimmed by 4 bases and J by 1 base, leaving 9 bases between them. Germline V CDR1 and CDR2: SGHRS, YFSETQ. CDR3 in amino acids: CASSKDGSYEQYF. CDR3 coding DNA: TGCGCCAGCAGCAAAGACGGGTCCTACGAGCAGTACTTC.

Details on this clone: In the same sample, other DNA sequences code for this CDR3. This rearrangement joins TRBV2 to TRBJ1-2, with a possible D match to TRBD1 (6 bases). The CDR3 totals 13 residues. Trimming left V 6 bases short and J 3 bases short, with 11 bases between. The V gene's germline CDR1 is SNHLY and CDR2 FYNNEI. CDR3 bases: TGTGCCAGCAGAGAAACAGGGTACTATGGCTACACCTTC. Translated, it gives CASRETGYYGYTF.

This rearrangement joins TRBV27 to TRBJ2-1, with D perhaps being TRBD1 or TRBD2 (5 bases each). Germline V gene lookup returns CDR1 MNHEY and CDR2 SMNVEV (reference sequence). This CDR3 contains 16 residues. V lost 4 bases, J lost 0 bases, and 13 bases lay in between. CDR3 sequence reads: CASSWGSGGSYNEQFF. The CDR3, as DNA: TGTGCCAGCAGTTGGGGAAGTGGGGGCTCCTACAATGAGCAGTTCTTC.

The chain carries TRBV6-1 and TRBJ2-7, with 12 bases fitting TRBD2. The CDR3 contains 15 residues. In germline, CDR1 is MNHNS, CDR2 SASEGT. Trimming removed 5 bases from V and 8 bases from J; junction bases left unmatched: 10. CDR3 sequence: CASSSLAGGVYQQYF. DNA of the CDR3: TGTGCCAGCAGTTCGCTAGCGGGGGGGGTTTACCAGCAGTACTTC.

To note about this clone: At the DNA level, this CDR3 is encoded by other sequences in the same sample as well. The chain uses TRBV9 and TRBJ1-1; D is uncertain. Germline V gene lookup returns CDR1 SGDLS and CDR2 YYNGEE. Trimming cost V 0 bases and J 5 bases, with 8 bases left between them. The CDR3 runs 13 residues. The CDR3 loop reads CASSVAAGTEAFF. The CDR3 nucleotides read TGTGCCAGCAGCGTAGCGGCGGGGACTGAAGCTTTCTTT. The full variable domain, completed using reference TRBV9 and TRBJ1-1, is DSGVTQTPKHLITATGQRVTLRCSPRSGDLSVYWYQQSLDQGLQFLIQYYNGEERAKGNILERFSAQQFPDLHSELNLSSLELGDSALYFCASSVAAGTEAFFGQGTRLTVV.

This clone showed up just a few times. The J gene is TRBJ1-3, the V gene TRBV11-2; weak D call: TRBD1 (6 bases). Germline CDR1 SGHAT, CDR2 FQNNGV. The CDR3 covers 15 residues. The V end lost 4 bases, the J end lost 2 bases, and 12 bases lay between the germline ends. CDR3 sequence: CASSSLTGPGNTIYF. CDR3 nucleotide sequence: TGTGCCAGCAGCTCCCTTACAGGGCCTGGAAACACCATATATTTT.

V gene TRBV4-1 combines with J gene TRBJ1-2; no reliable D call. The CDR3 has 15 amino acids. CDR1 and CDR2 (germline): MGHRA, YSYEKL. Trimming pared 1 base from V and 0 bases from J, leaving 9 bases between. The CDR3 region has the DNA TGCGCCAGCAGCCAAGGGACTGAGGCTAACTATGGCTACACCTTC. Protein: CASSQGTEANYGYTF.

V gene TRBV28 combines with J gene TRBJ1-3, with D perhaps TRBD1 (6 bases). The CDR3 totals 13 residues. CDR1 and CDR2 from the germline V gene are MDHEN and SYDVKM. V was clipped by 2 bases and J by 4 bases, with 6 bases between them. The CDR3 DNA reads TGTGCCAGCAGTTTACAGGGGGGAAACACCATATATTTT. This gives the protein CASSLQGGNTIYF.